The 18 T cell receptor beta chains below come from one sample, sequenced in a study of T cell responses to AZD1222 COVID-19 vaccine (dated by TCRdb to the early 2020s). Library preparation employed the immunoSEQ multiplex PCR assay. Not all clones reach the TCRdb copy of this immuneACCESS table, which keeps in-frame sequences only. Checked studies attribute under half of the gap to unresolved V genes and leave the rest unexplained. For this sample there are under 140,000 clones; about 85% appear just once. Roughly 1.5% of the sample comes from the top ten. The time point label on this specimen signifies: baseline before first vaccination. The material sequenced was peripheral blood, taken on day 0 of AZD1222 vaccination. These receptors were taken from an adult in good health.

V and J are TRBV18 and TRBJ1-2; D call uncertain. The CDR3 runs 17 residues. The V and J ends lost 0 bases and 0 bases respectively, with 14 bases between them. Germline V gives CDR1 KGHSH, CDR2 LQKENI. CDR3 bases: TGTGCCAGCTCACCACCGACGGTTCGGCAGGCTAACTATGGCTACACCTTC. It encodes CASSPPTVRQANYGYTF.

The rearrangement links TRBV21-1 to TRBJ1-2; the D segment call TRBD1 is taken from the table without a DNA check. TRBV21-1 is a pseudogene locus. The CDR3 runs to 13 residues. The CDR3 protein is CARGAAGLYGYTF. In nucleotides, the CDR3 is TGTGCCAGGGGGGCTGCGGGCCTCTATGGCTACACCTTC.

This clone was seen only a few times. This chain joins TRBV10-1 and TRBJ2-7; 8 nucleotides align to TRBD2. The V gene end was trimmed by 1 base and the J gene end by 6 bases; junction bases not matched to a gene: 14. The CDR3 length is 17 residues. Looked up from germline, CDR1 is WNHNN and CDR2 is SYGVQD (reference sequence). The CDR3 spells CASSELGVAGKVGEQYF. The CDR3 nucleotides read TGCGCCAGCAGTGAGTTGGGAGTAGCGGGAAAAGTTGGCGAGCAGTACTTC.

The chain uses TRBV6-5 and TRBJ1-5; a weak D match, TRBD1 (5 bases). Trimming cost V 6 bases and J 2 bases, with 11 bases left between them. The CDR3 runs to 14 residues. The germline V gene has CDR1 MNHEY and CDR2 SVGAGI. CDR3: CASRVGPGNQPQHF. CDR3 nucleotides: TGTGCCAGCAGGGTGGGACCGGGCAATCAGCCCCAGCATTTT.

This sequence joins TRBV23-1 and TRBJ1-4; D uncertain. TRBV23-1 is noted as an ORF with a role that remains uncertain. The CDR3 spans 17 residues. With 3 bases removed from V and 2 bases from J, the gap between germline ends came to 16 bases. The CDR3 is CASSHPALFGTNEKLFF. Here the CDR3 DNA reads TGCGCCAGCAGTCACCCGGCCCTATTTGGGACTAATGAAAAACTGTTTTTT.

The rearrangement links TRBV6-1 to TRBJ2-2, with TRBD2 matching 8 bases. CDR1 is MNHNS, CDR2 SASEGT, per germline. V dropped 3 bases and J dropped 1; count of bases not matched to a gene: 1. The CDR3 extends over 15 amino acids. CDR3 residues: CASSDSGRNTGELFF. The CDR3 DNA reads as TGTGCCAGCAGTGACAGCGGGAGGAACACCGGGGAGCTGTTTTTT.

The chain employs TRBV29-1 and TRBJ1-2, with TRBD1 matching 10 bases. CDR1 and CDR2 from the germline V gene are SQVTM and ANQGSEA. V was pared by 5 bases and J by 7 bases, with 7 bases of the junction left unmatched. The CDR3 has 13 amino acids. The CDR3: CSVQSRTGGGYTF. CDR3 coding DNA: TGCAGCGTTCAATCGAGGACAGGGGGTGGCTACACCTTC.

V and J are TRBV24-1 and TRBJ2-2; D gene ambiguous. This CDR3 is built from 12 residues. V was shortened by 4 bases and J by 4 bases, with 3 bases between the two germline ends. CDR1 and CDR2 from the germline V gene are KGHDR and SFDVKD. CDR3 region: CATSERTGELFF. CDR3 sequence (DNA): TGTGCCACCAGTGAACGCACCGGGGAGCTGTTTTTT.

The chain employs TRBV2 and TRBJ1-4; a weak D match, TRBD1 (5 bases). The V end was cut by 6 bases, the J end by 3 bases, with 14 bases between. From germline, CDR1 is SNHLY and CDR2 FYNNEI. The CDR3 runs 15 residues. CDR3 bases: TGTGCCAGCAGACGCCAGGGTGCCCCTAATGAAAAACTGTTTTTT. Its protein is CASRRQGAPNEKLFF.

The V and J genes are TRBV12-5 and TRBJ2-1; D not resolved. Germline CDR1 and CDR2: LGHNT and FRNRAP. The CDR3 covers 13 residues. V lost 6 bases to trimming and J lost 8 bases, with 14 bases between them. The CDR3 region has the DNA TGTGCTAGTGGCACCTCGTCCGGAGATGAGCAGTTCTTC. Translated: CASGTSSGDEQFF.

J is TRBJ2-1 and V is TRBV11-2; 9 bases fit TRBD1. Germline-derived CDR1 and CDR2 are SGHAT and FQNNGV. Trimming took 0 bases from V and 4 from J; bases not matched to a gene: 4. CDR3 length: 16 amino acids. The CDR3 is CASSLEGTGPYNEQFF. In DNA form, the CDR3 reads TGTGCCAGCAGCTTAGAAGGGACAGGGCCTTACAATGAGCAGTTCTTC.

The chain is built from TRBV27 and TRBJ1-1; TRBD1 is a possible D gene (5 bases). Trimming took 3 bases from V and 9 from J, leaving 11 bases between them. The CDR3 is 12 amino acids. Germline CDR1 is MNHEY and CDR2 is SMNVEV (reference sequence). The CDR3 DNA follows: TGTGCCAGCAGTTTGACGTCAGGGCAAGCTTTCTTT. Translating gives CASSLTSGQAFF.

V is TRBV6-5 and J is TRBJ2-7; no firm D call. Deletions cut 10 bases from V and 3 bases from J, with 10 bases between. The germline V gene encodes CDR1 MNHEY and CDR2 SVGAGI. This CDR3 comprises 11 residues. The CDR3 coding sequence is TGTGCCACTGGCGGATACTACGAGCAGTACTTC. It codes for CATGGYYEQYF.

This clone was picked up one time. The chain is built from TRBV6-2 or TRBV6-3 and TRBJ1-6, with D possibly being TRBD1 (5 bases). Trimming took 2 bases from V and 14 from J, leaving 13 bases between them. CDR1 and CDR2 (germline): MNHEY, SVGEGT. The CDR3 length is 13 residues. The CDR3 sequence is CASSYRGGVALHF. The CDR3 DNA reads as TGTGCCAGCAGTTACCGGGGAGGGGTAGCCCTCCACTTT.

The chain joins TRBV7-6 to TRBJ2-1, with D tentatively TRBD1 (6 bases). The CDR3 is 12 amino acids. Trimming cost V 5 bases and J 9 bases, with 11 bases left between them. Germline assignment: CDR1 SGHVS and CDR2 FNYEAQ. CDR3 protein: CASSRTGTEQFF. The DNA for the CDR3 is TGTGCCAGCAGCAGAACAGGGACTGAGCAGTTCTTC.

This clone was counted only a few times. V and J are TRBV19 and TRBJ1-4; D gene ambiguous. The CDR3 extends over 12 amino acids. Trimming left V 1 base short and J 12 bases short, with 9 bases between. Looked up from germline, CDR1 is LNHDA and CDR2 is SQIVND (reference sequence). CDR3 DNA: TGTGCCAGTAGTATAGGAGATGTAGAACTGTTTTTT. Encoded protein: CASSIGDVELFF.

The rearrangement links TRBV6-5 to TRBJ1-2; 8 bases agree with TRBD1. The CDR3 spans 14 residues. V lost 5 bases and J lost 7; bases outside the gene matches: 9. The germline CDR1 and CDR2 sequences are MNHEY and SVGAGI. CDR3 DNA sequence: TGTGCCAGCAGTCCACAGGGGGTCGATAGTGGCTACACCTTC. Translating it yields CASSPQGVDSGYTF.

The J gene is TRBJ2-7, the V gene TRBV30; D gene ambiguous. CDR1 and CDR2 from the germline V gene are GTSNPN and SVGIG (reference sequence). V was pared by 2 bases and J by 5 bases, with 4 bases between. This CDR3 has 10 residues. CDR3 sequence reads: CAWSRNEQYF. CDR3 sequence (DNA): TGTGCCTGGAGTCGGAACGAGCAGTACTTC.